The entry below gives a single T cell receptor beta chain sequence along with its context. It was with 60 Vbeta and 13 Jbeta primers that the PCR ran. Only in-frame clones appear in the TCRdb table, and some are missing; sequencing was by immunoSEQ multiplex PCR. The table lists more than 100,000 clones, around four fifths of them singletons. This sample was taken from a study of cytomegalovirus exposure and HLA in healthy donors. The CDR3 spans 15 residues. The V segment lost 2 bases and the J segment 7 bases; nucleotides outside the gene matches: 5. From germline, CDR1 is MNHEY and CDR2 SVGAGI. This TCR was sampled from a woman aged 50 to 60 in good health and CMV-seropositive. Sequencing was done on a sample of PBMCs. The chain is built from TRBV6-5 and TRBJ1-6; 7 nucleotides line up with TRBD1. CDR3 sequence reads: CASSYEGQSNSPLHF. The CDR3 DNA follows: TGTGCCAGCAGTTACGAGGGACAGTCGAATTCACCCCTCCACTTT.